The 25 T cell receptor beta chains below all came from one sample that was sequenced in a study of T-cell reconstitution after alpha-beta-depleted transplantation in children. As it was prepared, the TCRbeta library received unique molecular identifiers. TCRdb independently ran MiXCR on the PCR reads; one entry per CDR3 protein. The sample holds 600,000 or so distinct CDR3 sequences, under 30% seen once. Specimen: PBMCs, mostly from graft donor cells, collected 360 days after TCRalphabeta/CD19-depleted stem cell transplant. These receptors were taken from a boy in the first two years of life who had a stem cell transplant for acute myeloid leukemia, so the T cells may come from the graft donor.

This clonotype has ten or more counts. In nucleotides, the CDR3 is TGCGCCAGCAGCCTAAGCCCGGACAGGGGGCTCAAAAACATTCAGTACTTC. The encoded protein is CASSLSPDRGLKNIQYF. The chain uses TRBV4-1 and TRBJ2-4; 11 bases align to TRBD1. The germline gives CDR1 MGHRA, CDR2 YSYEKL. The CDR3 spans 17 residues. V shed 4 bases, J shed 3 bases, and the junction held 8 bases outside the gene matches.

This clonotype was detected ten times or more. J is TRBJ1-5 and V is TRBV12-3 or TRBV12-4, with D maybe TRBD1 (5 bases). The CDR3 is 13 residues long. V shed 5 bases and J shed 5 bases, with 10 bases lying between them. This CDR3 is CASSPGGYQPQHF. The DNA of the CDR3 is TGTGCCAGCAGTCCCGGGGGATATCAGCCCCAGCATTTT.

The rearrangement links TRBV7-2 to TRBJ2-1; TRBD1 aligns across 7 bases. With V trimmed by 3 bases and J by 9 bases, 11 bases remained unmatched. CDR3 length: 15 amino acids. CDR1 is SGHTA and CDR2 is FQGNSA in the germline V gene. CDR3 in DNA: TGTGCCAGCAGCTTCGGCCTAGGGGGCCTTGGTGAGCAGTTCTTC. This sequence encodes CASSFGLGGLGEQFF.

This clonotype occurred many times. J is TRBJ2-1 and V is TRBV4-1; 11 positions match TRBD2. Per the germline V gene, CDR1 is MGHRA and CDR2 is YSYEKL. This CDR3 region has 17 residues. V lost 0 bases, J lost 5 bases, and 6 bases stayed unmatched. The CDR3 protein is CASSQDPLAGGNNEQFF. In DNA form, the CDR3 reads TGCGCCAGCAGCCAAGATCCGCTAGCGGGGGGCAACAATGAGCAGTTCTTC.

This clonotype was counted only a few times. The V and J genes are TRBV29-1 and TRBJ1-2, with 7 bases aligning to TRBD1. This CDR3 has 13 amino acids. J was trimmed by 4 bases and V by 7 bases; bases with no gene match: 9. Germline V gives CDR1 SQVTM, CDR2 ANQGSEA. The CDR3 region has the DNA TGCAGCGACCGGGACAGTCATAGCTATGGCTACACCTTC. Translating gives CSDRDSHSYGYTF.

This clonotype was detected many times. The rearrangement uses TRBV6-5 and TRBJ2-2; D possibly corresponds to TRBD2 (6 bases). V was shortened by 4 bases and J by 6 bases, with 15 bases between the two germline ends. The CDR3 has 15 amino acids. In germline, CDR1 is MNHEY, CDR2 SVGAGI. The CDR3: CASSLRDGGAGELFF. CDR3 bases: TGTGCCAGCAGTTTACGGGACGGAGGGGCCGGGGAGCTGTTTTTT.

This clonotype was recorded at least ten times. The CDR3 region is CASSTGIRSYEQYV. CDR3 sequence (DNA): TGTGCCAGCAGTACAGGGATTCGCTCCTACGAGCAGTACGTC. The rearrangement links TRBV28 to TRBJ2-7, with D possibly TRBD1 on 6 matching bases. The CDR3 sequence is 14 residues long. The V gene lost 5 bases and the J gene lost 0 bases, with 11 bases spanning the gap. Germline CDR1 reads MDHEN; CDR2 reads SYDVKM.

This clonotype was found once. One end of the junction fails to match germline, which may point to a read error. The chain links TRBV20-1 to TRBJ1-1, with 7 bases matching TRBD1. Germline CDR1 DFQATT, CDR2 SNEGSKA (reference sequence). The CDR3 length is 11 residues. DNA of the CDR3: TGCAGTGGGGTGCAGGGGGGGATATGGGGCTTT. Residues: CSGVQGGIWGF.

The sample holds many counts of this clonotype. The genes are TRBV12-3 or TRBV12-4 and TRBJ2-3; 8 bases are a match to TRBD1. CDR3 length: 12 amino acids. J was trimmed by 6 bases and V by 4 bases; bases with no gene match: 0. CDR3 nucleotide sequence: TGTGCCAGCAGTTACAGGGGGGATACGCAGTATTTT. It encodes CASSYRGDTQYF.

The chain has TRBV20-1 and TRBJ1-6; TRBD1 aligns across 8 bases. V was clipped by 4 bases and J by 6 bases; unmatched bases: 2. This CDR3 spans 13 amino acids. From germline, CDR1 is DFQATT and CDR2 SNEGSKA (reference sequence). The CDR3, as DNA: TGCAGTGCTACGGGACAGGCTAATTCACCCCTCCACTTT. It yields the protein CSATGQANSPLHF.

This clonotype was found many times. The chain is built from TRBV12-3 or TRBV12-4 and TRBJ1-1; the D gene is possibly TRBD1 (6 bases). V shed 7 bases and J shed 7 bases, with 19 bases lying between them. The CDR3 extends over 14 amino acids. The CDR3 region is CASTPSRGWSEAFF. The CDR3 bases are TGTGCCAGCACCCCGTCCAGGGGTTGGAGTGAAGCTTTCTTT.

The CDR3 reads CASRPFGQGKYEQYF. The CDR3 DNA reads as TGTGCCAGCAGGCCTTTTGGACAGGGGAAATACGAGCAGTACTTC. The genes are TRBV6-1 and TRBJ2-7; TRBD1 agrees at 9 bases. Looked up from germline, CDR1 is MNHNS and CDR2 is SASEGT. The V segment lost 6 bases and the J segment 4 bases; nucleotides outside the gene matches: 10. This CDR3 contains 15 residues.

This clonotype was seen at least ten times. This sequence joins TRBV20-1 and TRBJ2-1; D may be TRBD1 (5 bases). The V gene lost 5 bases and the J gene lost 0 bases, with 14 bases spanning the gap. This CDR3 is 15 amino acids long. Germline CDR1 is DFQATT and CDR2 is SNEGSKA (reference sequence). The CDR3 is CSAAGHSSSYNEQFF. The CDR3 DNA sequence: TGCAGTGCTGCCGGACATTCGAGCTCCTACAATGAGCAGTTCTTC.

The rearrangement links TRBV20-1 to TRBJ2-7, with 10 positions matching TRBD2. Germline values: CDR1 DFQATT, CDR2 SNEGSKA (reference sequence). CDR3 length: 14 amino acids. The trim removed 1 base at V and 3 bases at J, leaving 3 bases unmatched. CDR3 in amino acids: CSARVLAGNYEQYF. The CDR3 DNA sequence: TGCAGTGCTAGAGTACTAGCGGGGAACTACGAGCAGTACTTC.

The V call is TRBV20-1, the J call TRBJ2-3; 14 bases are a match to TRBD2. Germline V CDR1 and CDR2: DFQATT, SNEGSKA (reference sequence). V lost 6 bases to trimming and J lost 0 bases; unmatched junction nucleotides: 17. There are 20 residues in the CDR3. DNA for the CDR3: TGCAGTGCGACAGGGATATTCGGGACTAGCGGGGGCCCTAGCACAGATACGCAGTATTTT. Amino acids: CSATGIFGTSGGPSTDTQYF.

The chain carries TRBV29-1 and TRBJ1-2; no firm D call. The CDR3 is made up of 12 amino acids. Trimming removed 3 bases from V and 0 bases from J, with 5 bases in between. Per germline, CDR1 SQVTM and CDR2 ANQGSEA. The chain's CDR3 is CSVEAANYGYTF. The CDR3 coding sequence is TGCAGCGTTGAGGCAGCTAACTATGGCTACACCTTC. Variable domain in full (rest from reference TRBV29-1 and TRBJ1-2): SAVISQKPSRDICQRGTSLTIQCQVDSQVTMMFWYRQQPGQSLTLIATANQGSEATYESGFVIDKFPISRPNLTFSTLTVSNMSPEDSSIYLCSVEAANYGYTFGSGTRLTVV.

This rearrangement joins TRBV10-3 to TRBJ2-1, with 8 bases identical to TRBD1. This CDR3 has 18 amino acids. The V gene end was trimmed by 11 bases and the J gene end by 1 base; junction bases not matched to a gene: 19. CDR1 is ENHRY, CDR2 SYGVKD, per germline. DNA of the CDR3: TGTGCCTCCCAGCAGAGCGGCCAGGGGGCACGATCCTACAATGAGCAGTTCTTC. Translation: CASQQSGQGARSYNEQFF.

There are many counts of this clonotype. This chain connects TRBV2 to TRBJ2-2; a weak D match, TRBD2 (6 bases). The ends were cut back, 6 bases at V and 6 bases at J, with 17 bases in the middle. This CDR3 is 15 amino acids long. Germline V gene data show CDR1 as SNHLY and CDR2 as FYNNEI. CDR3 coding DNA: TGTGCCAGCAGGAGGATTGGGGGGAAGTCCGGGGAGCTGTTTTTT. Translation: CASRRIGGKSGELFF.

This rearrangement joins TRBV24-1 to TRBJ2-1, with D hard to call. The CDR3 runs to 12 residues. Trimming removed 7 bases at V and 7 bases at J, with 10 bases between. CDR1 and CDR2 from the germline V gene are KGHDR and SFDVKD. This CDR3 reads CATSDARNEQFF. The CDR3 nucleotides read TGTGCCACCAGCGATGCCCGGAATGAGCAGTTCTTC.

This chain joins TRBV7-9 and TRBJ2-3, with a possible D match to TRBD2 (6 bases). V shed 3 bases and J shed 0 bases, with 13 bases lying between them. The CDR3 runs to 16 residues. Germline V lookup: CDR1 SEHNR, CDR2 FQNEAQ (reference sequence). The CDR3 sequence: CASSFRRAGSTDTQYF. CDR3 bases: TGTGCCAGCAGCTTCAGGAGGGCGGGGAGCACAGATACGCAGTATTTT. Together with reference TRBV7-9 and TRBJ2-3, the CDR3 gives the full variable domain: DTGVSQNPRHKITKRGQNVTFRCDPISEHNRLYWYRQTLGQGPEFLTYFQNEAQLEKSRLLSDRFSAERPKGSFSTLEIQRTEQGDSAMYLCASSFRRAGSTDTQYFGPGTRLTVL.

The chain uses TRBV6-5 and TRBJ1-1, with a tentative D call TRBD1 (5 bases). Deletions cut 0 bases from V and 0 bases from J, with 11 bases between. This CDR3 is built from 16 residues. Germline CDR1 reads MNHEY; CDR2 reads SVGAGI. DNA of the CDR3: TGTGCCAGCAGTTACTCGAAAGGGGATTTGAACACTGAAGCTTTCTTT. This codes for CASSYSKGDLNTEAFF.

There are many counts of this clonotype. The V and J genes are TRBV12-3 or TRBV12-4 and TRBJ1-5; possible D gene TRBD1, 6 bases. V was cut by 7 bases and J by 2 bases, with 15 bases left in between. The CDR3 is 15 amino acids. The CDR3 sequence is CASTLRGYGNQPQHF. CDR3 in DNA: TGTGCCAGCACCCTGAGGGGGTATGGCAATCAGCCCCAGCATTTT.

V usage is TRBV20-1 and J usage is TRBJ2-2; 8 positions match TRBD1. CDR1 and CDR2 from the germline V gene are DFQATT and SNEGSKA (reference sequence). The CDR3 has 14 residues. V was clipped by 5 bases and J by 6 bases; unmatched bases: 8. The CDR3 sequence: CSALPGQGAGELFF. The CDR3 DNA follows: TGCAGTGCTCTACCCGGACAGGGCGCCGGGGAGCTGTTTTTT.

This clonotype was counted a few times. The J gene is TRBJ2-5, the V gene TRBV20-1; possibly TRBD1 for D (8 bases). The CDR3 runs to 16 residues. The germline V gene encodes CDR1 DFQATT and CDR2 SNEGSKA (reference sequence). V lost 3 bases, J lost 2 bases, and 19 bases lay in between. The CDR3 DNA reads as TGCAGTGCTAGGGGGGGAGGGACAGGCATTCAAGAGACCCAGTACTTC. Its translation is CSARGGGTGIQETQYF.

The chain links TRBV12-3 or TRBV12-4 to TRBJ2-2, with D perhaps TRBD2 (6 bases). Trimming cost V 7 bases and J 0 bases, with 12 bases left between them. The length of the CDR3 is 15 residues. CDR3 sequence reads: CASIWGTANTGELFF. Written as DNA, the CDR3 is TGTGCCAGCATATGGGGGACTGCGAACACCGGGGAGCTGTTTTTT.